This T cell receptor beta chain was obtained from a study of T cell responses to AZD1222 COVID-19 vaccine. This clone was seen once. The target antigen is unknown. Study-wide results and caveats: Targets within unmutated variant regions were reportedly found for nearly half of spike-specific TCRs. It was only five to seven AZD1222 recipients who were seropositive at baseline.

The method was immunoSEQ multiplex PCR; TCRdb's version includes in-frame clones alone and lacks a portion of them. This table has about 120,000 clones, about 90% appearing once. The sequencing here drew on peripheral blood, taken on day 0 of AZD1222 vaccination. The clonotype originates from an adult in good health.

Here the CDR3 DNA reads TGTGCCTGGAGCCAGGGAGAGGCTTCACCCCTCCACTTT. It codes for CAWSQGEASPLHF. The chain links TRBV30 to TRBJ1-6; maybe TRBD1 (5 bases). The CDR3 sequence is 13 residues long. Germline V gene sequence: CDR1 GTSNPN, CDR2 SVGIG (reference sequence). V was clipped by 3 bases and J by 9 bases, with 12 bases between them.